A single T cell receptor (beta chain) is shown here with its context. The antigen is undetermined. Exclusion applied to patients with autoimmune disease history or systemic immunosuppression. The source of the sample is a study of OX40 agonist ivuxolimab in advanced cancers. As for the study in general: The patients received ivuxolimab by intravenous route every 2 weeks at 0.01 to 10 mg/kg. Study-wide findings and caveats: Expanded clones belonging to CD8+ T cells outnumbered, on average, those of CD4+. Patients with a partial response at 0.1-3.0 mg/kg had among the lowest clonal expansion.

TCRdb's copy holds only in-frame clones and misses some; the assay was immunoSEQ multiplex PCR. Of 30,000 to 40,000 clones in the sample, 81% are singletons; the top ten hold roughly 21%. Germline CDR1 reads MNHEY; CDR2 reads SMNVEV (reference sequence). This CDR3 spans 15 amino acids. Trimming stripped 4 bases from V and 3 bases from J, with 16 bases between. The sequence derives from an adult with an advanced solid tumor such as melanoma, head and neck, liver or kidney cancer. Source: CD4+ or CD8+ T cells sorted from blood, taken in a trial of the OX40 agonist ivuxolimab. The chain employs TRBV27 and TRBJ2-7, with D possibly TRBD1 on 6 matching bases. The CDR3 loop reads CASSSGQQRSYEQYF. DNA of the CDR3: TGTGCCAGCAGTTCTGGACAGCAGCGGAGCTACGAGCAGTACTTC.